The 17 T cell receptor beta chains below come from one sample, sequenced in a study of cytomegalovirus exposure and HLA in healthy donors. It was with 60 Vbeta and 13 Jbeta primers that the PCR ran. Sequencing was performed with immunoSEQ multiplex PCR; in TCRdb, only in-frame clones are kept and a portion is missing. The sample shows 150,000 to 170,000 clones, around 81% of them seen only once. The specimen sequenced was PBMCs. These receptors all come from a woman aged 40-49 years in good health and CMV-seropositive.

The chain employs TRBV18 and TRBJ2-7, with TRBD2 matching 14 bases. V dropped 3 bases and J dropped 3; count of bases not matched to a gene: 10. The germline V gene has CDR1 KGHSH and CDR2 LQKENI. The CDR3 sequence is 18 residues long. The CDR3 loop reads CASSPLGTSGSRDYEQYF. CDR3 in DNA: TGTGCCAGCTCACCTCTCGGGACTAGCGGGAGTAGGGACTACGAGCAGTACTTC.

The chain couples TRBV29-1 to TRBJ2-7; 7 nucleotides agree with TRBD1. The CDR3 has 13 amino acids. With V trimmed by 6 bases and J by 1 base, 6 bases remained unmatched. The germline V gene has CDR1 SQVTM and CDR2 ANQGSEA. DNA of the CDR3: TGCAGCGTCCCCGGGGACAGATCCTACGAGCAGTACTTC. Translation: CSVPGDRSYEQYF.

V gene TRBV18 combines with J gene TRBJ2-7; 7 nucleotides line up with TRBD1. The junction had 11 bases not matched to a gene; V was cut back by 5 bases and J by 1 base. Germline-derived CDR1 and CDR2 are KGHSH and LQKENI. The CDR3 covers 16 residues. CDR3 in amino acids: CASSSLPTGLSYEQYF. For the CDR3, the DNA is TGTGCCAGCTCATCACTCCCGACAGGGCTTTCCTACGAGCAGTACTTC.

The rearrangement links TRBV6-1 to TRBJ2-3; 10 bases line up with TRBD2. The CDR3 totals 16 residues. Germline V gene lookup returns CDR1 MNHNS and CDR2 SASEGT. V shed 4 bases and J 5 bases; nucleotides not matched to a gene: 9. CDR3 in DNA: TGTGCCAGCAGTGTCAGCGGGAGGGCCGCCGGAGATACGCAGTATTTT. Translation: CASSVSGRAAGDTQYF.

The rearrangement joins TRBV7-8 to TRBJ2-7; 8 bases are shared with TRBD1. V gave up 1 base and J gave up 2 bases; unmatched junction bases: 1. This CDR3 contains 14 residues. CDR1 is SGHVS and CDR2 is FQNEAQ in the germline V gene. CDR3 DNA sequence: TGTGCCAGCAGCTTAGTACAGGGGGCCTACGAGCAGTACTTC. Amino acid sequence: CASSLVQGAYEQYF.

The chain couples TRBV27 to TRBJ1-5; perhaps TRBD1 as D (6 bases). From germline, CDR1 is MNHEY and CDR2 SMNVEV (reference sequence). CDR3 length: 16 residues. The V and J ends lost 7 bases and 1 base respectively, with 17 bases between them. The CDR3 is CASKGGGRLSNQPQHF. CDR3 DNA: TGTGCCAGCAAAGGGGGGGGGCGCTTGAGCAATCAGCCCCAGCATTTT.

CDR3 DNA: TGTGCCAGCAGTTTATCCAGGGACAGCTACACCTTC. As protein: CASSLSRDSYTF. The chain employs TRBV28 and TRBJ1-2, with D perhaps matching TRBD1 (6 bases). This CDR3 region has 12 residues. The germline gives CDR1 MDHEN, CDR2 SYDVKM. The V end lost 1 base, the J end lost 9 bases, and 9 bases lay between the germline ends.

The V and J genes are TRBV6-1 and TRBJ1-3; D is uncertain. CDR1 is MNHNS and CDR2 is SASEGT in the germline V gene. V was pared by 3 bases and J by 0 bases, with 12 bases between. This CDR3 comprises 16 residues. The DNA of the CDR3 is TGTGCCAGCAGTGATCTCGGCGGGGACTCTGGAAACACCATATATTTT. This gives the protein CASSDLGGDSGNTIYF.

The rearrangement uses TRBV5-6 and TRBJ1-2; TRBD1 might be the D (5 bases). With 2 bases removed from V and 6 bases from J, the gap between germline ends came to 11 bases. From germline, CDR1 is SGHDT and CDR2 YYEEEE. The CDR3 consists of 13 residues. Here the CDR3 reads CASSFGGDNGYTF. CDR3 bases: TGTGCCAGCAGCTTCGGGGGGGATAATGGCTACACCTTC.

The rearrangement links TRBV30 to TRBJ1-2; the D gene is possibly TRBD1 (5 bases). V was shortened by 4 bases and J by 0 bases, with 18 bases between the two germline ends. Germline-derived CDR1 and CDR2 are GTSNPN and SVGIG (reference sequence). The CDR3 length is 16 residues. CDR3 residues: CAWTRGEVAANYGYTF. The DNA for the CDR3 is TGTGCCTGGACTAGAGGGGAGGTGGCAGCTAACTATGGCTACACCTTC.

The chain links TRBV18 to TRBJ2-7, with TRBD1 matching over 7 bases. The CDR3 loop spans 14 amino acids. Germline values: CDR1 KGHSH, CDR2 LQKENI. V lost 6 bases, J lost 3 bases, and 8 bases stayed unmatched. This chain's CDR3 is CASSPPGQNYEQYF. The CDR3 region has the DNA TGTGCCAGCTCGCCGCCGGGACAGAACTACGAGCAGTACTTC.

The J gene is TRBJ1-5, the V gene TRBV5-6; 8 bases map to TRBD1. Germline CDR1 and CDR2: SGHDT and YYEEEE. The CDR3 is made up of 15 amino acids. V was clipped by 4 bases and J by 2 bases; unmatched bases: 5. This CDR3 reads CASSLQGAGNQPQHF. The CDR3 DNA reads as TGTGCCAGCAGCCTTCAGGGGGCTGGCAATCAGCCCCAGCATTTT.

The chain combines TRBV15 with TRBJ2-7; TRBD2 aligns across 9 bases. Germline CDR1 and CDR2: LNHNV and YYDKDF (reference sequence). V lost 2 bases, J lost 6 bases, and 11 bases stayed unmatched. The CDR3 has 16 amino acids. CDR3 bases: TGTGCCACCAGCAGATATGCGGGAGGGCCGGGGGGCGAGCAGTACTTC. Translating gives CATSRYAGGPGGEQYF.

This clone was picked up one time. This chain uses TRBV5-6 with TRBJ2-7; 7 nucleotides align to TRBD2. Germline loops: CDR1 SGHDT, CDR2 YYEEEE. The V gene end was trimmed by 1 base and the J gene end by 3 bases; junction bases not matched to a gene: 10. The CDR3 consists of 16 residues. The CDR3 protein is CASSLSPGGTNYEQYF. DNA of the CDR3: TGTGCCAGCAGCTTGTCTCCGGGAGGTACCAACTACGAGCAGTACTTC.

The CDR3 DNA sequence: TGTGCCAGTAGTACGCAGGGGACGCAGGGGCCCCAGCATTTT. Translating gives CASSTQGTQGPQHF. The chain is built from TRBV19 and TRBJ1-5; D possibly corresponds to TRBD1 (6 bases). This CDR3 has 14 amino acids. CDR1 LNHDA and CDR2 SQIVND come from the germline V gene (reference sequence). Trimming pared 4 bases from V and 9 bases from J, leaving 16 bases between.

The chain combines TRBV7-9 with TRBJ2-3; TRBD2 might be the D (5 bases). Deletions cut 6 bases from V and 2 bases from J, with 9 bases between. This CDR3 has 13 amino acids. CDR1 and CDR2 (germline): SEHNR, FQNEAQ (reference sequence). The DNA for the CDR3 is TGTGCCAGCAGACTAGACGCCACAGATACGCAGTATTTT. Protein sequence: CASRLDATDTQYF.

This chain uses TRBV7-3 with TRBJ2-1, with TRBD2 matching over 16 bases. The CDR3 spans 19 residues. Germline CDR1 SGHTA, CDR2 FQGTGA. J was trimmed by 0 bases and V by 3 bases; bases with no gene match: 5. In DNA, the CDR3 is TGTGCCAGCAGCTTTTCCGGGACTAGCGGGAGGGCCTCCTACAATGAGCAGTTCTTC. Its translation is CASSFSGTSGRASYNEQFF.